The sequence of this T cell receptor beta chain was determined in a study of preoperative IRX-2 immunotherapy in early breast cancer. The CDR3 contains 16 residues. Treatment noted: preoperative locoregional IRX-2 cytokine immunotherapy. Samples came from a phase Ib trial of preoperative locoregional IRX-2 cytokine immunotherapy. This clone was seen just once. Clones were sequenced by immunoSEQ multiplex PCR, and TCRdb holds only the in-frame ones, with some missing. This sample has 25,000 to 30,000 clones, with 75% found just once. The chain combines TRBV1 with TRBJ2-1; TRBD2, as called in the table, went unchecked against the DNA. TRBV1 is a pseudogene. The receptor's source is a human donor with breast cancer. Sequenced material: lymph node tissue, taken after IRX-2 immunotherapy. This chain's CDR3 is CASSLSSGGMYNEQFF. Written as DNA, the CDR3 is TGCGCCAGCAGCCTTTCTAGCGGGGGAATGTACAATGAGCAGTTCTTC.